Each of the 29 T cell receptor beta chains below was sequenced from the same sample in a study of T cell responses to AZD1222 COVID-19 vaccine. The assay was immunoSEQ multiplex PCR, and TCRdb's table has in-frame clones only and misses some. This sample has tens of thousands of clones, with 80% to 90% found just once. The sample consisted of peripheral blood, taken 28 days after the second AZD1222 dose. Every receptor here comes from an adult who received the AZD1222 COVID-19 vaccine.

The chain links TRBV5-6 to TRBJ2-7; no definite D call. This CDR3 contains 12 residues. CDR1 and CDR2 (germline): SGHDT, YYEEEE. The V and J ends lost 0 bases and 5 bases respectively, with 6 bases between them. CDR3 sequence reads: CASSLVSNEQYF. The CDR3 coding sequence is TGTGCCAGCAGCTTGGTGTCGAACGAGCAGTACTTC.

The chain uses TRBV18 and TRBJ1-4; TRBD1 might be the D (5 bases). With 3 bases removed from V and 0 bases from J, the gap between germline ends came to 11 bases. The CDR3 runs 16 residues. The germline V gene encodes CDR1 KGHSH and CDR2 LQKENI. The CDR3 region is CASSPLTVPTNEKLFF. CDR3 DNA: TGTGCCAGCTCACCCCTGACAGTTCCAACTAATGAAAAACTGTTTTTT.

The chain carries TRBV9 and TRBJ1-4, with unresolved D. The germline V gene encodes CDR1 SGDLS and CDR2 YYNGEE. The CDR3 covers 15 residues. V lost 0 bases, J lost 4 bases, and 10 bases lay in between. The CDR3 bases are TGTGCCAGCAGCGTAGCTGGCAGAGTTAATGAAAAACTGTTTTTT. This translates into CASSVAGRVNEKLFF.

The chain carries TRBV13 and TRBJ2-7; D gene unclear. CDR3 size: 14 residues. The V gene lost 2 bases and the J gene lost 3 bases, with 11 bases spanning the gap. Germline V CDR1 and CDR2: PRHDT, FYEKMQ (reference sequence). The CDR3 sequence is CASSLNSGDYEQYF. Written as DNA, the CDR3 is TGTGCCAGCAGCTTAAACTCAGGCGACTACGAGCAGTACTTC. The whole variable domain, remainder taken from reference TRBV13 and TRBJ2-7, is AAGVIQSPRHLIKEKRETATLKCYPIPRHDTVYWYQQGPGQDPQFLISFYEKMQSDKGSIPDRFSAQQFSDYHSELNMSSLELGDSALYFCASSLNSGDYEQYFGPGTRLTVT.

The V and J genes are TRBV6-2 or TRBV6-3 and TRBJ2-7, with TRBD1 as a possible D gene (5 bases). From germline, CDR1 is MNHEY and CDR2 SVGEGT. Trimming left V 5 bases short and J 9 bases short, with 20 bases between. The CDR3 is 14 amino acids. The CDR3 DNA is TGTGCCAGCAGTCGACAGTCCCAGGGAAGGGGGCAGTACTTC. Amino acids: CASSRQSQGRGQYF.

The gene calls are TRBV4-3 and TRBJ1-5; possible D gene TRBD1, 5 bases. The V gene lost 3 bases and the J gene lost 2 bases, with 11 bases spanning the gap. CDR3 size: 15 residues. Per germline, CDR1 LGHNA and CDR2 YSLEER. DNA of the CDR3: TGCGCCAGCAGCCACAGATTGGGGGGCAATCAGCCCCAGCATTTT. Translation: CASSHRLGGNQPQHF.

This sequence joins TRBV27 and TRBJ1-5; 7 positions agree with TRBD1. The germline V gene encodes CDR1 MNHEY and CDR2 SMNVEV (reference sequence). V lost 2 bases to trimming and J lost 1 base; unmatched junction nucleotides: 5. This CDR3 has 16 residues. The CDR3 loop is CASSLRQGESNQPQHF. The CDR3, as DNA: TGTGCCAGCAGTTTAAGACAGGGTGAAAGCAATCAGCCCCAGCATTTT.

The J gene is TRBJ2-1, the V gene TRBV9; no firm D call. Trimming left V 3 bases short and J 6 bases short, with 10 bases between. The CDR3 is 13 amino acids. In germline, CDR1 is SGDLS, CDR2 YYNGEE. CDR3 residues: CASSAYASNEQFF. The CDR3 DNA follows: TGTGCCAGCAGCGCGTATGCTAGCAATGAGCAGTTCTTC.

The V call is TRBV19, the J call TRBJ1-6; D is perhaps TRBD1 (6 bases). CDR1 and CDR2 from the germline V gene are LNHDA and SQIVND (reference sequence). The germline V and J ends were trimmed by 7 bases and 5 bases, with 15 bases remaining between them. The CDR3 runs to 15 residues. CDR3 sequence reads: CASTSQGGNNSPLHF. For the CDR3, the DNA is TGTGCCAGTACGTCACAGGGAGGAAATAATTCACCCCTCCACTTT. The full variable domain, in which reference TRBV19 and TRBJ1-6 provide the parts outside the CDR3, is DGGITQSPKYLFRKEGQNVTLSCEQNLNHDAMYWYRQDPGQGLRLIYYSQIVNDFQKGDIAEGYSVSREKKESFPLTVTSAQKNPTAFYLCASTSQGGNNSPLHFGNGTRLTVT.

The chain uses TRBV2 and TRBJ1-2; tentative D call: TRBD1 (5 bases). CDR1 SNHLY and CDR2 FYNNEI come from the germline V gene. V shed 5 bases and J shed 6 bases, with 10 bases lying between them. The CDR3 extends over 12 amino acids. The CDR3 DNA sequence: TGTGCCAGCAGTAAGATCAGGGATGGCTACACCTTC. It yields the protein CASSKIRDGYTF.

V and J are TRBV19 and TRBJ2-2; D is possibly TRBD2 (6 bases). There are 14 residues in the CDR3. Germline V CDR1 and CDR2: LNHDA, SQIVND (reference sequence). Trimming pared 7 bases from V and 4 bases from J, leaving 13 bases between. CDR3 in amino acids: CASIRGLGTGELFF. CDR3 nucleotide sequence: TGTGCCAGTATTCGGGGGTTGGGCACCGGGGAGCTGTTTTTT.

The rearrangement joins TRBV5-1 to TRBJ2-7; 9 bases map to TRBD1. CDR3 size: 14 residues. Germline-derived CDR1 and CDR2 are SGHRS and YFSETQ. The trim removed 4 bases at V and 5 bases at J, leaving 7 bases unmatched. The CDR3 sequence: CASSSVQGANEQYF. As DNA, the CDR3 is TGCGCCAGCAGCAGCGTACAGGGGGCTAACGAGCAGTACTTC.

V usage is TRBV7-9 and J usage is TRBJ2-1; the match to TRBD2 covers 9 bases. The germline V gene encodes CDR1 SEHNR and CDR2 FQNEAQ (reference sequence). V shed 1 base and J 4 bases; nucleotides not matched to a gene: 11. This CDR3 contains 18 residues. The CDR3 loop reads CASSLVVNVAGVYNEQFF. The CDR3 DNA reads TGTGCCAGCAGCTTAGTGGTTAATGTAGCGGGGGTATACAATGAGCAGTTCTTC.

This chain uses TRBV3-1 (or the pseudogene TRBV3-2) with TRBJ2-3, with 7 bases matching TRBD2. This CDR3 region has 16 residues. J lost 4 bases, V lost 0 bases, and 7 bases had no gene match. CDR1 LGHDT and CDR2 YNNKEL come from the germline V gene (reference sequence). CDR3 amino acids: CASSQDRPGGSDTQYF. DNA of the CDR3: TGTGCCAGCAGCCAAGATCGCCCCGGGGGGTCAGATACGCAGTATTTT.

V is TRBV5-1 and J is TRBJ2-7; 10 bases agree with TRBD2. Germline CDR1 SGHRS, CDR2 YFSETQ. V lost 1 base and J lost 4; bases outside the gene matches: 8. This CDR3 is built from 16 residues. The CDR3: CASSLSPSGSGYEQYF. CDR3 nucleotides: TGCGCCAGCAGCTTGAGCCCTAGCGGGAGTGGATACGAGCAGTACTTC. Together with reference TRBV5-1 and TRBJ2-7, the CDR3 gives the full variable domain: KAGVTQTPRYLIKTRGQQVTLSCSPISGHRSVSWYQQTPGQGLQFLFEYFSETQRNKGNFPGRFSGRQFSNSRSEMNVSTLELGDSALYLCASSLSPSGSGYEQYFGPGTRLTVT.

This chain joins TRBV6-6 and TRBJ2-2; 7 bases agree with TRBD1. This CDR3 has 12 residues. V was pared by 10 bases and J by 6 bases, with 5 bases of the junction left unmatched. Germline lookup yields CDR1 MNHNY and CDR2 SVGAGI (reference sequence). CDR3 loop: CATGTVAGELFF. CDR3 nucleotides: TGTGCCACTGGGACAGTAGCCGGGGAGCTGTTTTTT.

This clone was detected only once. The V gene is TRBV7-2, the J gene TRBJ2-1; TRBD2 aligns across 9 bases. V was pared by 0 bases and J by 0 bases, with 6 bases of the junction left unmatched. The germline V gene encodes CDR1 SGHTA and CDR2 FQGNSA. The CDR3 totals 18 residues. The CDR3 spells CASSLALAGLSSYNEQFF. Here the CDR3 DNA reads TGTGCCAGCAGCTTAGCGCTAGCGGGATTGAGCTCCTACAATGAGCAGTTCTTC. Based on the CDR3 plus reference TRBV7-2 and TRBJ2-1, the full variable domain is GAGVSQSPSNKVTEKGKDVELRCDPISGHTALYWYRQSLGQGLEFLIYFQGNSAPDKSGLPSDRFSAERTGGSVSTLTIQRTQQEDSAVYLCASSLALAGLSSYNEQFFGPGTRLTVL.

V usage is TRBV18 and J usage is TRBJ1-2; D call uncertain. CDR1 is KGHSH and CDR2 is LQKENI in the germline V gene. The CDR3 runs 16 residues. Trimming stripped 3 bases from V and 4 bases from J, with 18 bases between. The CDR3 DNA reads as TGTGCCAGCTCACCTCGGGTTCCCCGTGATGGCTATGGCTACACCTTC. It specifies CASSPRVPRDGYGYTF.

The gene calls are TRBV7-9 and TRBJ2-7; TRBD2 matches 12 bases. The V gene's germline CDR1 is SEHNR and CDR2 FQNEAQ (reference sequence). J gave up 4 bases and V 1 base, and 2 bases lay outside the gene matches. This CDR3 comprises 15 residues. CDR3 residues: CASSLVLAGGYEQYF. The CDR3 DNA sequence: TGTGCCAGCAGCTTAGTACTAGCGGGAGGTTACGAGCAGTACTTC.

This chain uses TRBV19 with TRBJ1-4; TRBD1 aligns across 9 bases. CDR1 is LNHDA, CDR2 SQIVND, per germline (reference sequence). CDR3 size: 14 residues. V was clipped by 8 bases and J by 7 bases; unmatched bases: 8. DNA of the CDR3: TGTGCCAGTCAGAAGACAGGGGGGAGTGAAAAACTGTTTTTT. It is translated as CASQKTGGSEKLFF.

This clone occurred once. The genes are TRBV14 and TRBJ1-5, with D tentatively TRBD1 (6 bases). Germline V gene lookup returns CDR1 SGHDN and CDR2 FVKESK. V lost 2 bases and J 6 bases, leaving 11 bases between the germline ends. The CDR3 runs 14 residues. Written as DNA, the CDR3 is TGTGCCAGCAGCCAAACAGGGTATCGTCAGCCCCAGCATTTT. Translation: CASSQTGYRQPQHF. The full variable domain, completed using reference TRBV14 and TRBJ1-5, is EAGVTQFPSHSVIEKGQTVTLRCDPISGHDNLYWYRRVMGKEIKFLLHFVKESKQDESGMPNNRFLAERTGGTYSTLKVQPAELEDSGVYFCASSQTGYRQPQHFGDGTRLSIL.

The rearrangement uses TRBV3-1 (or the pseudogene TRBV3-2) and TRBJ2-5; the D is unclear. The CDR3 spans 12 residues. Germline CDR1 is LGHDT and CDR2 is YNNKEL (reference sequence). V lost 1 base and J 9 bases, leaving 9 bases between the germline ends. As DNA, the CDR3 is TGTGCCAGCAGCCAAGCGGAGAGCCCCCAGTACTTC. This translates into CASSQAESPQYF.

The J gene is TRBJ1-5, the V gene TRBV18; the match to TRBD1 covers 11 bases. CDR1 and CDR2 (germline): KGHSH, LQKENI. The CDR3 runs 15 residues. The V gene end was trimmed by 4 bases and the J gene end by 7 bases; junction bases not matched to a gene: 6. CDR3 residues: CASSLGTGGEQPQHF. CDR3 DNA: TGTGCCAGCTCACTGGGGACAGGGGGGGAACAGCCCCAGCATTTT.

This clone is deemed medium-sized. The chain uses TRBV7-9 and TRBJ2-7, with a possible D match to TRBD2 (5 bases). The germline gives CDR1 SEHNR, CDR2 FQNEAQ (reference sequence). The ends were cut back, 5 bases at V and 4 bases at J, with 12 bases in the middle. The CDR3 totals 13 residues. CDR3 sequence (DNA): TGTGCCAGCAGCCCACCTACGGGATACGAGCAGTACTTC. Protein sequence: CASSPPTGYEQYF.

CDR3 amino acids: CASSVIGDQPQHF. The CDR3, as DNA: TGTGCCAGCAGTGTCATCGGTGATCAGCCCCAGCATTTT. The chain combines TRBV2 with TRBJ1-5; D is uncertain. The CDR3 is 13 amino acids. Trimming took 4 bases from V and 5 from J, leaving 9 bases between them. In germline, CDR1 is SNHLY, CDR2 FYNNEI. The full variable domain, completed using reference TRBV2 and TRBJ1-5, is EPEVTQTPSHQVTQMGQEVILRCVPISNHLYFYWYRQILGQKVEFLVSFYNNEISEKSEIFDDQFSVERPDGSNFTLKIRSTKLEDSAMYFCASSVIGDQPQHFGDGTRLSIL.

The chain carries TRBV6-2 or TRBV6-3 and TRBJ2-5, with 9 positions matching TRBD1. V lost 4 bases and J lost 5; bases outside the gene matches: 11. The CDR3 is 16 residues long. In germline, CDR1 is MNHEY, CDR2 SVGEGT. CDR3 residues: CASSSGTGIIHETQYF. The CDR3 bases are TGTGCCAGCAGTTCCGGGACAGGGATTATTCACGAGACCCAGTACTTC.

The rearrangement links TRBV14 to TRBJ2-1; D unresolved. The CDR3 spans 16 residues. V was cut by 0 bases and J by 8 bases, with 17 bases left in between. The germline V gene has CDR1 SGHDN and CDR2 FVKESK. CDR3 DNA: TGTGCCAGCAGCCAAGAGGTCGCACGGCCGTGGGATGAGCAGTTCTTC. It translates to CASSQEVARPWDEQFF.

This chain joins TRBV27 and TRBJ2-7; D might be TRBD2 (6 bases). Looked up from germline, CDR1 is MNHEY and CDR2 is SMNVEV (reference sequence). V lost 8 bases and J lost 2, with 16 bases in between. CDR3 length: 14 residues. The DNA of the CDR3 is TGTGCCAGCCCAACTCGGGAGATTACCTACGAGCAGTACTTC. Translation: CASPTREITYEQYF.

CDR3 DNA: TGTGCCAGCAGCTCCCAAGGAGGGCCGAACACCGGGGAGCTGTTTTTT. Amino acid sequence: CASSSQGGPNTGELFF. This chain links TRBV7-9 with TRBJ2-2; possibly TRBD2 for D (6 bases). The CDR3 runs to 16 residues. Trimming cost V 4 bases and J 0 bases, with 12 bases left between them. Germline loops: CDR1 SEHNR, CDR2 FQNEAQ (reference sequence).